This T cell receptor (beta chain) was sequenced in a study of blood T cell repertoires in COVID-19. In the study overall: COVID-19 samples collected from the United States, Italy and Spain covered acute and convalescent phases. Sources were T cells, B-cell-depleted T cells, or PBMCs; the material itself was cDNA or gDNA.

With 4 bases clipped from V and 1 base from J, the junction kept 2 bases outside the gene matches. This CDR3 is 14 amino acids long. Germline-derived CDR1 and CDR2 are SGHNT and YYREEE (reference sequence). Seattle patients were enrolled while actively infected and followed longitudinally. In the authors' workflow: Scientists estimated how many nucleated cells there were by amplifying reference gene primers. Assay used: immunoSEQ multiplex PCR; TCRdb lists only in-frame clones, some missing. That table supplies the V and J calls and clone size; D and trimming were determined from the DNA. The sample lists approximately 250,000 clones; approximately 91% were seen once.

This TCR came from a man aged 25 to 40 with COVID-19, enrolled during active disease. Sequences were obtained from peripheral blood. The chain recombines TRBV5-4 with TRBJ1-2, with TRBD1 identical over 9 bases. The CDR3 reads CASSPGQGNYGYTF. CDR3 sequence (DNA): TGTGCCAGCAGCCCGGGACAGGGTAACTATGGCTACACCTTC.